Sequencing of this T cell receptor beta chain was carried out in a study of OX40 agonist ivuxolimab in advanced cancers. Study details: The patients' treatment was ivuxolimab, an agonistic anti-OX40 (CD134) antibody. Head and neck, renal cell, melanoma or hepatocellular carcinoma were the cancers that dose-escalation patients had. Three individuals attained partial responses, comprising one hepatocellular carcinoma case and two cutaneous melanoma cases.

Method: immunoSEQ multiplex PCR; TCRdb's copy keeps in-frame clones and lacks some. The data contain about 28,000 clones, 65% to 85% of them seen just once; the ten biggest clones take up roughly 26%. Individuals having autoimmune disease history or systemic immunosuppression were not enrolled. Trimming shortened V by 3 bases and J by 1 base, and 14 bases separated the two germline ends. Germline V CDR1 and CDR2: SGHTA, FQGNSA. This CDR3 is built from 16 residues. The rearrangement links TRBV7-2 to TRBJ2-3; perhaps TRBD1 as D (6 bases). This specimen was CD4+ or CD8+ T cells sorted from blood, taken in a trial of the OX40 agonist ivuxolimab. This clonotype was obtained from an adult with an advanced solid tumor such as melanoma, head and neck, liver or kidney cancer. CDR3 nucleotides: TGTGCCAGCAGCTTGGTATGGGGGCCCGGCACAGATACGCAGTATTTT. Its protein product is CASSLVWGPGTDTQYF.